The rows below give T cell receptor beta chains drawn from one sample of a study of blood T cell repertoires in COVID-19. TCRdb keeps only in-frame clones here, not all; method: immunoSEQ multiplex PCR. The data contain some 100,000 clones, roughly 81% of them seen just once; the ten biggest clones take up 10%. The sequenced sample consisted of peripheral blood. These receptors were collected from a human donor in a cohort sampled during active COVID-19. The CDR3 runs from the conserved cysteine through the conserved F or W. Fields, in order: J gene, V gene, D gene, CDR3 DNA, CDR3 protein. A D gene is named only where the DNA matches it firmly.

TRBJ1-5 | TRBV6-6 | - | TGTGCCAGCAGTCAACAACGGGGGGGGCAAAATCAGCCCCAGCATTTT | CASSQQRGGQNQPQHF
TRBJ2-6 | TRBV9 | - | TGTGCCAGCAGCCAGGCCGGCTCTGGGGCCAACGTCCTGACTTTC | CASSQAGSGANVLTF
TRBJ1-1 | TRBV7-9 | - | TGTGCCAGCAGCTTGATTCTTAGCCTGAACACTGAAGCTTTCTTT | CASSLILSLNTEAFF
TRBJ1-3 | TRBV4-2 | TRBD1 | TGTGCCAGCAGCCAAGCCCGGGACAGCTCTGGAAACACCATATATTTT | CASSQARDSSGNTIYF
TRBJ2-1 | TRBV6-5 | - | TGTGCCAGCACACTGACAGGCCGCTCCTACAATGAGCAGTTCTTC | CASTLTGRSYNEQFF
TRBJ1-5 | TRBV6-5 | - | TGTGCCAGCAGCCAACAGGGAAACAATCAGCCCCAGCATTTT | CASSQQGNNQPQHF
TRBJ1-3 | TRBV9 | - | TGTGCCAGCAGCGTAGGAGGGTCAGGAGGAAACACCATATATTTT | CASSVGGSGGNTIYF
TRBJ1-2 | TRBV30 | - | TGTGCCTGGAGAAGAGGAGGGAACTATGGCTACACCTTC | CAWRRGGNYGYTF
TRBJ2-7 | TRBV10-2 | - | TGCGCCAGCAGTGACCTAGCAGACGAGCAGTACTTC | CASSDLADEQYF
TRBJ1-1 | TRBV29-1 | - | TGCAGCGCCGCACAGATGAACACTGAAGCTTTCTTT | CSAAQMNTEAFF
TRBJ2-3 | TRBV4-1 | - | TGCGCCAGCAGCCAAGATTATTCTCCGGGGGGCACAGATACGCAGTATTTT | CASSQDYSPGGTDTQYF
TRBJ2-7 | TRBV6-5 | - | TGTGCCAGCAGTCTTCAGCCGGCGGGCTACGAGCAGTACTTC | CASSLQPAGYEQYF
TRBJ2-3 | TRBV2 | - | TGTGCCAGCAGTGAAACCCCCTCAGTACGAGATACGCAGTATTTT | CASSETPSVRDTQYF
TRBJ2-7 | TRBV4-1 | TRBD1 | TGCGCCAGCAGCCAAGATTTGGGGACAGGGGCTTACGAGCAGTACTTC | CASSQDLGTGAYEQYF
TRBJ1-4 | TRBV9 | - | TGTGCCAGCAGCGTAGGGGCTGCAACTAATGAAAAACTGTTTTTT | CASSVGAATNEKLFF
TRBJ2-5 | TRBV7-8 | TRBD1 | TGTGCCAGCAGCTTCGGACAGGGTGGAACCCAGTACTTC | CASSFGQGGTQYF
TRBJ1-1 | TRBV28 | TRBD1 | TGTGCCAGCAGTACAGGGGCGGGGAACACTGAAGCTTTCTTT | CASSTGAGNTEAFF
TRBJ1-5 | TRBV7-2 | - | TGTGCCAGCACGCCCCCTCCCGGGATTAGCAATCAGCCCCAGCATTTT | CASTPPPGISNQPQHF
TRBJ2-5 | TRBV7-9 | - | TGTGCCAGCAATCCCCCTCCCCAAGAGACCCAGTACTTC | CASNPPPQETQYF
TRBJ2-1 | TRBV4-3 | TRBD2 | TGCGCCAGCAGCCAAGATTGGCTAGCGGGGCATGTCAATGAGCAGTTCTTC | CASSQDWLAGHVNEQFF